The T cell receptor (beta chain) described here comes from a study of control samples from healthy donors and cancer patients. This clone came up a few times. CDR3 length: 14 residues. Trimming shortened V by 6 bases and J by 4 bases, and 12 bases separated the two germline ends. Looked up from germline, CDR1 is MNHEY and CDR2 is SVGEGT. The method was immunoSEQ multiplex PCR; TCRdb's version includes in-frame clones alone and lacks a portion of them. The sample contains 120,000 or so clones, around 86% of which appear only once. The sample taken for sequencing was blood. The chain combines TRBV6-2 or TRBV6-3 with TRBJ2-2; D is unresolved. The receptor was isolated from a man between 35 and 55 years old in good health. In DNA, the CDR3 is TGTGCCAGCAGCCCCGCGATCTCCACCGGGGAGCTGTTTTTT. Its protein is CASSPAISTGELFF.